The clone carrying this T cell receptor (beta chain) occurred many times. Amplification targeted TCR beta CDR3 regions from RNA transcripts. With the HTBI primer set, the TCR CDR3 went through a first round of RT-PCR. Each CDR3 protein gets one entry after TCRdb re-called the multiplex PCR reads with MiXCR. Of about 560,000 distinct CDR3 sequences detected, around a sixth appear once; the ten largest clones hold approximately 7.4%. Trimming took 2 bases from V and 4 from J; bases not matched to a gene: 4. The CDR3 covers 16 residues. Germline CDR1 is SGHTA and CDR2 is FQGTGA. These data are taken from a study of T cells in Graves' hyperthyroidism and ophthalmopathy.

The sequenced sample was blood. The rearrangement joins TRBV7-3 to TRBJ2-1, with 11 bases lining up with TRBD2. This TCR came from a woman aged 25 to 39 with Graves' hyperthyroidism. CDR3 in DNA: TGTGCCAGCAGCTTAGATAGCGGGAGGGTATACAATGAGCAGTTCTTC. Translation gives CASSLDSGRVYNEQFF.